One sample yielded the 27 T cell receptor beta chains listed below, sequenced in a study of T cell responses to AZD1222 COVID-19 vaccine (dated by TCRdb to the early 2020s). Receptors were amplified or captured by the immunoSEQ multiplex PCR assay. TCRdb carries this immuneACCESS record with in-frame sequences only. Its versions omit some clonotypes, under half of them owing to an unresolved V gene in the studies checked, with the rest unexplained. The sample data list some 94,000 clones, and over 85% of these were observed just once. About 12% of the sample is taken by the ten largest. The label giving this sample's time point can be read as: baseline before first vaccination. The source was peripheral blood, collected on day 0 of AZD1222 vaccination. The receptor set was obtained from an adult in good health.

This clone was counted a single time. This CDR3 reads CASSPRTGYDTEAFF. The CDR3 DNA is TGCGCCAGCAGCCCTAGGACGGGATATGACACTGAAGCTTTCTTT. The rearrangement joins TRBV5-1 to TRBJ1-1; unclear D gene. Per germline, CDR1 SGHRS and CDR2 YFSETQ. V was clipped by 4 bases and J by 3 bases, with 16 bases between them. The CDR3 consists of 15 residues.

This clone has just one count. The rearrangement links TRBV7-2 to TRBJ1-4; weak D call: TRBD1 (5 bases). The CDR3 consists of 13 residues. Trimming cost V 8 bases and J 4 bases, with 11 bases left between them. Germline V CDR1 and CDR2: SGHTA, FQGNSA. CDR3: CASGGGVNEKLFF. In nucleotides, the CDR3 is TGTGCCAGCGGGGGGGGAGTTAATGAAAAACTGTTTTTT.

The chain is built from TRBV7-3 and TRBJ2-1, with 12 positions matching TRBD2. This CDR3 comprises 15 residues. With 5 bases clipped from V and 7 bases from J, the junction kept 6 bases outside the gene matches. From germline, CDR1 is SGHTA and CDR2 FQGTGA. This CDR3 reads CASSQLAGGGNEQFF. CDR3 coding DNA: TGTGCCAGCAGCCAACTAGCGGGAGGAGGAAATGAGCAGTTCTTC.

The chain is built from TRBV19 and TRBJ1-6, with 8 bases identical to TRBD1. This CDR3 is built from 16 residues. Trimming cost V 7 bases and J 7 bases; bases outside gene matches: 12. Germline values: CDR1 LNHDA, CDR2 SQIVND (reference sequence). Here the CDR3 reads CASTQLQGAGNSPLHF. The CDR3 bases are TGTGCCAGTACCCAACTCCAGGGGGCTGGGAATTCACCCCTCCACTTT.

V usage is TRBV6-1 and J usage is TRBJ1-5; D unresolved. Germline assignment: CDR1 MNHNS and CDR2 SASEGT. This CDR3 is built from 13 residues. Trimming removed 2 bases from V and 0 bases from J, with 2 bases in between. CDR3 loop: CASSEHSNQPQHF. The CDR3 DNA reads as TGTGCCAGCAGTGAACATAGCAATCAGCCCCAGCATTTT.

This chain connects TRBV6-2 or TRBV6-3 to TRBJ2-5; TRBD1 is a possible D gene (6 bases). The CDR3 runs 16 residues. CDR1 and CDR2 from the germline V gene are MNHEY and SVGEGT. Trimming shortened V by 2 bases and J by 4 bases, and 17 bases separated the two germline ends. Written as DNA, the CDR3 is TGTGCCAGCAGTTACACCGAGTCAGGGGTTTTAGAGACCCAGTACTTC. It yields the protein CASSYTESGVLETQYF.

This rearrangement joins TRBV19 to TRBJ1-1; D remains unclear. This CDR3 contains 14 residues. The germline CDR1 and CDR2 sequences are LNHDA and SQIVND (reference sequence). V lost 1 base and J lost 1, with 7 bases in between. The CDR3 sequence is CASSIGVTNTEAFF. The DNA for the CDR3 is TGTGCCAGTAGTATAGGTGTGACGAACACTGAAGCTTTCTTT.

The chain employs TRBV19 and TRBJ1-1; D gene unclear. Germline V CDR1 and CDR2: LNHDA, SQIVND (reference sequence). The CDR3 totals 14 residues. V was pared by 3 bases and J by 0 bases, with 8 bases between. The CDR3 sequence is CASSILTVNTEAFF. DNA for the CDR3: TGTGCCAGTAGTATCTTAACAGTGAACACTGAAGCTTTCTTT.

This clone was picked up a small number of times. The chain combines TRBV6-5 with TRBJ2-2; D gene ambiguous. The CDR3 extends over 12 amino acids. With 0 bases removed from V and 4 bases from J, the gap between germline ends came to 0 bases. The V gene's germline CDR1 is MNHEY and CDR2 SVGAGI. The CDR3 loop is CASSYSTGELFF. The CDR3 bases are TGTGCCAGCAGTTACTCCACCGGGGAGCTGTTTTTT.

This chain joins TRBV29-1 and TRBJ2-3; the D call may be TRBD1 or TRBD2 (5 bases each). Germline assignment: CDR1 SQVTM and CDR2 ANQGSEA. The CDR3 sequence is 14 residues long. V dropped 2 bases and J dropped 5 bases, with 14 bases sitting between them. The CDR3 DNA reads TGCAGCGTTGAAATTGGGACCCTAGGAGATACGCAGTATTTT. This gives the protein CSVEIGTLGDTQYF.

For the CDR3, the DNA is TGTGCCAGCAGCAGAACCGGACAGGGCAGAGCTAATGAAAAACTGTTTTTT. The encoded protein is CASSRTGQGRANEKLFF. The genes are TRBV6-2 or TRBV6-3 and TRBJ1-4; TRBD1 aligns across 8 bases. V lost 6 bases and J lost 3; bases outside the gene matches: 12. CDR3 size: 17 residues. Germline V gene sequence: CDR1 MNHEY, CDR2 SVGEGT.

The sample holds a few counts of this clone. This rearrangement joins TRBV6-4 to TRBJ1-2; TRBD1 aligns across 7 bases. The CDR3 has 15 residues. Per the germline V gene, CDR1 is MRHNA and CDR2 is SNTAGT. The ends lost 2 bases at V and 4 bases at J; junction bases unmatched: 7. The CDR3 nucleotides read TGTGCCAGCAGTGACACCTCCACAGGGGTCTATGGCTACACCTTC. Amino acid sequence: CASSDTSTGVYGYTF.

The count of this clone is one. The chain uses TRBV7-9 and TRBJ2-1; 9 nucleotides match TRBD2. Germline assignment: CDR1 SEHNR and CDR2 FQNEAQ (reference sequence). The CDR3 runs 18 residues. Trimming took 2 bases from V and 3 from J; bases not matched to a gene: 11. CDR3 region: CASSLRRGGLANYNEQFF. For the CDR3, the DNA is TGTGCCAGCAGCTTAAGGCGGGGGGGCCTAGCGAACTACAATGAGCAGTTCTTC. The variable domain in full, with the rest retrieved from reference TRBV7-9 and TRBJ2-1, is DTGVSQNPRHKITKRGQNVTFRCDPISEHNRLYWYRQTLGQGPEFLTYFQNEAQLEKSRLLSDRFSAERPKGSFSTLEIQRTEQGDSAMYLCASSLRRGGLANYNEQFFGPGTRLTVL.

V usage is TRBV7-8 and J usage is TRBJ1-6, with 7 nucleotides matching TRBD1. V gave up 2 bases and J gave up 4 bases; unmatched junction bases: 5. The germline CDR1 and CDR2 sequences are SGHVS and FQNEAQ. This CDR3 has 16 residues. Here the CDR3 DNA reads TGTGCCAGCAGCTTATATTTGGGACAGTATAATTCACCCCTCCACTTT. Translated: CASSLYLGQYNSPLHF.

This chain links TRBV7-8 with TRBJ2-7; 8 nucleotides match TRBD2. The V and J ends lost 8 bases and 1 base, in that order; junction bases with no gene match: 4. Germline V gives CDR1 SGHVS, CDR2 FQNEAQ. The CDR3 runs 13 residues. The CDR3 loop is CASLKRGSYEQYF. CDR3 bases: TGTGCCAGCCTCAAGCGGGGGTCCTACGAGCAGTACTTC.

This clone showed up just once. The chain couples TRBV6-2 or TRBV6-3 to TRBJ2-1; D is perhaps TRBD2 (5 bases). The ends were cut back, 0 bases at V and 6 bases at J, with 21 bases in the middle. CDR3 size: 18 residues. CDR1 MNHEY and CDR2 SVGEGT come from the germline V gene. The CDR3 coding sequence is TGTGCCAGCAGTTACTCGAGGCGAGGGCCGCAGCACGGCAATGAGCAGTTCTTC. Its protein product is CASSYSRRGPQHGNEQFF.

In its sample, this clone was seen once. This chain joins TRBV7-9 and TRBJ2-7; unclear D gene. The V end lost 4 bases, the J end lost 0 bases, and 13 bases lay between the germline ends. Germline CDR1 SEHNR, CDR2 FQNEAQ (reference sequence). The CDR3 spans 15 residues. CDR3 sequence reads: CASSSSAGTSYEQYF. DNA for the CDR3: TGTGCCAGCAGCTCCTCGGCAGGCACCTCCTACGAGCAGTACTTC.

The gene calls are TRBV7-6 and TRBJ1-5; D uncertain. The V end was cut by 2 bases, the J end by 5 bases, with 10 bases between. The germline V gene has CDR1 SGHVS and CDR2 FNYEAQ. The CDR3 is 14 amino acids. Here the CDR3 DNA reads TGTGCCAGCAGCTTAAGCCCCTCTGATCAGCCCCAGCATTTT. Translation: CASSLSPSDQPQHF.

This sequence joins TRBV18 and TRBJ2-6; TRBD1 agrees at 7 bases. V was clipped by 1 base and J by 0 bases; unmatched bases: 0. CDR3 length: 16 residues. Germline V gene data show CDR1 as KGHSH and CDR2 as LQKENI. The DNA of the CDR3 is TGTGCCAGCTCACCACAGGGGGCCTCTGGGGCCAACGTCCTGACTTTC. Residues: CASSPQGASGANVLTF.

The V call is TRBV18, the J call TRBJ1-5, with 8 positions matching TRBD1. This CDR3 comprises 14 residues. With 2 bases clipped from V and 7 bases from J, the junction kept 4 bases outside the gene matches. The germline V gene has CDR1 KGHSH and CDR2 LQKENI. In DNA form, the CDR3 reads TGTGCCAGCTCACCATCAGGGGGCGGGCAGCCCCAGCATTTT. Protein product: CASSPSGGGQPQHF.

The chain links TRBV6-5 to TRBJ2-5, with a weak D call TRBD1 (6 bases). The CDR3 runs to 14 residues. Germline V gives CDR1 MNHEY, CDR2 SVGAGI. The ends were cut back, 6 bases at V and 2 bases at J, with 13 bases in the middle. CDR3 sequence: CASRHPGAQETQYF. In nucleotides, the CDR3 is TGTGCCAGCAGACATCCAGGGGCTCAAGAGACCCAGTACTTC.

The chain uses TRBV29-1 and TRBJ2-5; TRBD2 matches 12 bases. Germline loops: CDR1 SQVTM, CDR2 ANQGSEA. The CDR3 covers 14 residues. V shed 2 bases and J 2 bases; nucleotides not matched to a gene: 0. For the CDR3, the DNA is TGCAGCGTTGAACTAGCGGGAGGGCAAGAGACCCAGTACTTC. Translating it yields CSVELAGGQETQYF.

CDR3 protein: CASTLAGGDNEQFF. The CDR3 DNA is TGTGCCAGTACTCTAGCGGGAGGGGACAATGAGCAGTTCTTC. The chain has TRBV7-6 and TRBJ2-1, with TRBD2 matching over 12 bases. Trimming at V came to 9 bases and at J to 5 bases, leaving 5 bases not matched to a gene. Per germline, CDR1 SGHVS and CDR2 FNYEAQ. This CDR3 has 14 residues.

The rearrangement joins TRBV29-1 to TRBJ1-2, with no clear D. This CDR3 has 15 residues. The germline V gene has CDR1 SQVTM and CDR2 ANQGSEA. Trimming cost V 3 bases and J 4 bases, with 18 bases left between them. The CDR3 nucleotides read TGCAGCGTTGATAGAAGTGCACAGAACTCCTATGGCTACACCTTC. Protein: CSVDRSAQNSYGYTF.

This chain links TRBV28 with TRBJ2-1, with D unclear. Trimming took 3 bases from V and 9 from J, leaving 15 bases between them. This CDR3 is 14 amino acids long. Germline CDR1 reads MDHEN; CDR2 reads SYDVKM. CDR3 sequence: CASSFYAYRAEQFF. In nucleotides, the CDR3 is TGTGCCAGCAGTTTTTATGCTTACCGGGCTGAGCAGTTCTTC.

In nucleotides, the CDR3 is TGCGCCAGCAGCTTGACAGGGTACAACACTGAAGCTTTCTTT. Encoded protein: CASSLTGYNTEAFF. The chain is built from TRBV5-1 and TRBJ1-1, with D possibly TRBD1 on 6 matching bases. This CDR3 is 14 amino acids long. Germline V CDR1 and CDR2: SGHRS, YFSETQ. Trimming took off 1 base at V and 2 bases at J, with 9 bases between the two ends. Full variable domain (missing parts from reference TRBV5-1 and TRBJ1-1): KAGVTQTPRYLIKTRGQQVTLSCSPISGHRSVSWYQQTPGQGLQFLFEYFSETQRNKGNFPGRFSGRQFSNSRSEMNVSTLELGDSALYLCASSLTGYNTEAFFGQGTRLTVV.

This chain joins TRBV29-1 and TRBJ2-1; D ambiguous. There are 8 residues in the CDR3. V lost 6 bases to trimming and J lost 10 bases, with 4 bases between them. Per the germline V gene, CDR1 is SQVTM and CDR2 is ANQGSEA. CDR3 bases: TGCAGCGTCAACGAGCAGTTCTTC. Encoded protein: CSVNEQFF.